What follows are 22 T cell receptor beta chains derived from one specimen sequenced in a study of blood T cell repertoires in COVID-19 (TCRdb year 2020). To prepare the library, the immunoSEQ multiplex PCR assay was applied. TCRdb took over this immuneACCESS table, retaining in-frame rearrangements with V and J assigned. Such tables are incomplete; in checked studies, under half of the missing clones stem from an unresolved V gene, and the remainder is unexplained. In this sample the table shows about 110,000 clones, around 75% of which occur a single time. Of the sample, less than 1% is held by the ten largest clones. Specimen: peripheral blood. The receptor source for this set is a human donor with acute or convalescent COVID-19. The donor label of this sample is uncertain.

The table lists this clone with many counts. V usage is TRBV25-1 and J usage is TRBJ1-2, with 7 bases fitting TRBD1. The CDR3 length is 15 residues. V dropped 2 bases and J dropped 4; count of bases not matched to a gene: 7. Looked up from germline, CDR1 is MGHDK and CDR2 is SYGVNS. CDR3 residues: CASSEGNRGSYGYTF. Here the CDR3 DNA reads TGTGCCAGCAGTGAAGGGAACAGGGGTAGCTATGGCTACACCTTC.

The V and J genes are TRBV5-5 and TRBJ1-3, with TRBD1 as a possible D gene (5 bases). CDR3 size: 15 residues. The V end was cut by 4 bases, the J end by 3 bases, with 14 bases between. CDR1 and CDR2 (germline): SGHKS, YYEKEE (reference sequence). In nucleotides, the CDR3 is TGTGCCAGCAGCACGTACGCAGGGATTGGAAACACCATATATTTT. Protein product: CASSTYAGIGNTIYF.

The gene calls are TRBV5-8 and TRBJ2-4; 8 nucleotides agree with TRBD1. V was clipped by 4 bases and J by 3 bases; unmatched bases: 6. This CDR3 contains 15 residues. Looked up from germline, CDR1 is SGHTS and CDR2 is YDEGEE. In DNA, the CDR3 is TGTGCCAGCAGCGCCGACAGGGGTGGCAAAAACATTCAGTACTTC. Translating gives CASSADRGGKNIQYF.

This sequence joins TRBV13 and TRBJ2-3; TRBD2 matches at 7 bases. In germline, CDR1 is PRHDT, CDR2 FYEKMQ (reference sequence). The V segment lost 5 bases and the J segment 5 bases; nucleotides outside the gene matches: 4. The CDR3 consists of 13 residues. CDR3 in amino acids: CASSPGLEDTQYF. The CDR3 nucleotides read TGTGCCAGCAGCCCCGGACTAGAAGATACGCAGTATTTT.

This clone was seen at least ten times. J is TRBJ1-5 and V is TRBV6-5; D is perhaps TRBD1 (6 bases). V lost 7 bases, J lost 2 bases, and 9 bases lay in between. CDR1 is MNHEY and CDR2 is SVGAGI in the germline V gene. The CDR3 totals 13 residues. The CDR3 bases are TGTGCCAGCATCAGGGGACGCAATCAGCCCCAGCATTTT. Protein: CASIRGRNQPQHF.

The chain combines TRBV27 with TRBJ1-3; D is undetermined. CDR1 is MNHEY and CDR2 is SMNVEV in the germline V gene (reference sequence). Between the trimmed V and J ends, which lost 9 bases and 8 bases, there was a span of 17 bases. CDR3 size: 13 residues. The CDR3 nucleotides read TGTGCCAGTGGGCCGGGATACGGGCACACCATATATTTT. It translates to CASGPGYGHTIYF.

By share, this clone counts as medium-sized (0.01 to 0.1%). The chain combines TRBV2 with TRBJ2-7, with TRBD1 as a possible D gene (5 bases). The length of the CDR3 is 14 residues. V gave up 7 bases and J gave up 0 bases, with 13 bases separating them. CDR1 is SNHLY and CDR2 is FYNNEI in the germline V gene. The CDR3 loop reads CASKSDSSSYEQYV. The DNA for the CDR3 is TGTGCCAGCAAAAGTGACAGTAGCTCCTACGAGCAGTACGTC.

The chain has TRBV6-2 or TRBV6-3 and TRBJ2-4; TRBD1 aligns across 8 bases. With 2 bases clipped from V and 0 bases from J, the junction kept 6 bases outside the gene matches. This CDR3 is built from 17 residues. Germline CDR1 reads MNHEY; CDR2 reads SVGEGT. In DNA, the CDR3 is TGTGCCAGCAGTTACCCCGGGACAGGTATAGCCAAAAACATTCAGTACTTC. It codes for CASSYPGTGIAKNIQYF.

This rearrangement joins TRBV19 to TRBJ1-1; 8 positions match TRBD1. With 5 bases clipped from V and 6 bases from J, the junction kept 5 bases outside the gene matches. CDR3 size: 13 residues. Germline V gene data show CDR1 as LNHDA and CDR2 as SQIVND (reference sequence). The CDR3 nucleotides read TGTGCCAGTAGTTCCCGGGACAGGTCTGAAGCTTTCTTT. It is translated as CASSSRDRSEAFF.

The chain joins TRBV3-1 (or the pseudogene TRBV3-2) to TRBJ1-4; TRBD1 agrees at 9 bases. The germline CDR1 and CDR2 sequences are LGHDT and YNNKEL (reference sequence). V shed 1 base, J shed 8 bases, and the junction held 5 bases outside the gene matches. CDR3 length: 15 residues. The DNA for the CDR3 is TGTGCCAGCAGCCAAGGGACAGGGGTAGGCGAAAAACTGTTTTTT. It encodes CASSQGTGVGEKLFF.

The chain is built from TRBV11-2 and TRBJ2-4; 8 positions match TRBD2. Germline CDR1 is SGHAT and CDR2 is FQNNGV. This CDR3 has 12 residues. With 3 bases clipped from V and 11 bases from J, the junction kept 3 bases outside the gene matches. DNA for the CDR3: TGTGCCAGCAGCTTTAAACTAGCGGTTCAGTACTTC. It is translated as CASSFKLAVQYF.

This clone was counted at least ten times. The chain carries TRBV19 and TRBJ1-2, with 11 bases that match TRBD1. This CDR3 spans 16 amino acids. Trimming cost V 3 bases and J 5 bases; bases outside gene matches: 8. Germline V gene lookup returns CDR1 LNHDA and CDR2 SQIVND (reference sequence). CDR3 residues: CASSIPGTGGHYGYTF. In DNA, the CDR3 is TGTGCCAGTAGTATTCCCGGGACAGGGGGTCATTATGGCTACACCTTC. The variable domain in full, with the rest retrieved from reference TRBV19 and TRBJ1-2, is DGGITQSPKYLFRKEGQNVTLSCEQNLNHDAMYWYRQDPGQGLRLIYYSQIVNDFQKGDIAEGYSVSREKKESFPLTVTSAQKNPTAFYLCASSIPGTGGHYGYTFGSGTRLTVV.

The V call is TRBV12-5, the J call TRBJ1-5; D not resolved. Germline V CDR1 and CDR2: LGHNT, FRNRAP. The CDR3 covers 13 residues. V was pared by 4 bases and J by 1 base, with 5 bases between. CDR3 sequence reads: CASGSQSNQPQHF. The CDR3 nucleotides read TGTGCTAGTGGTTCCCAGAGCAATCAGCCCCAGCATTTT. Drawing the rest from reference TRBV12-5 and TRBJ1-5, the complete variable domain is DARVTQTPRHKVTEMGQEVTMRCQPILGHNTVFWYRQTMMQGLELLAYFRNRAPLDDSGMPKDRFSAEMPDATLATLKIQPSEPRDSAVYFCASGSQSNQPQHFGDGTRLSIL.

The chain is built from TRBV12-5 and TRBJ1-2; tentatively, D is TRBD1 (5 bases). Germline V gene lookup returns CDR1 LGHNT and CDR2 FRNRAP. V gave up 2 bases and J gave up 0 bases, with 16 bases separating them. The CDR3 consists of 17 residues. The CDR3 coding sequence is TGTGCTAGTGGTTTGACTGCCTCGGGCAGGGCTAACTATGGCTACACCTTC. This sequence encodes CASGLTASGRANYGYTF.

The chain uses TRBV29-1 and TRBJ2-7, with 8 bases that match TRBD2. Trimming took 0 bases from V and 0 from J; bases not matched to a gene: 4. The germline gives CDR1 SQVTM, CDR2 ANQGSEA. CDR3 size: 15 residues. DNA of the CDR3: TGCAGCGTTGAAGATCCGGGAGGGTCCTCCTACGAGCAGTACTTC. This encodes CSVEDPGGSSYEQYF.

V is TRBV27 and J is TRBJ2-1; the match to TRBD1 covers 12 bases. This CDR3 region has 14 residues. Germline CDR1 MNHEY, CDR2 SMNVEV (reference sequence). Trimming removed 6 bases from V and 12 bases from J; junction bases left unmatched: 9. CDR3 sequence reads: CASRTGQGAVWQFF. Here the CDR3 DNA reads TGTGCCAGCAGGACGGGACAGGGGGCCGTATGGCAGTTCTTC.

This sequence joins TRBV11-2 and TRBJ1-2; D might be TRBD1 (6 bases). The CDR3 runs 16 residues. Germline-derived CDR1 and CDR2 are SGHAT and FQNNGV. V was clipped by 7 bases and J by 7 bases, with 25 bases between them. CDR3 DNA sequence: TGTGCCAGCACCAAAAGCGGCAGGGGACGTTTCGGTGGCTACACCTTC. Its protein product is CASTKSGRGRFGGYTF.

The V gene is TRBV6-2 or TRBV6-3, the J gene TRBJ2-1, with TRBD1 as a possible D gene (5 bases). Germline-derived CDR1 and CDR2 are MNHEY and SVGEGT. V dropped 0 bases and J dropped 6 bases, with 6 bases sitting between them. This CDR3 has 13 amino acids. CDR3 region: CASSYSTANEQFF. The DNA of the CDR3 is TGTGCCAGCAGTTACTCGACAGCCAATGAGCAGTTCTTC.

In its sample, this clone was seen a few times. The rearrangement joins TRBV19 to TRBJ1-1; 12 bases fit TRBD1. The germline gives CDR1 LNHDA, CDR2 SQIVND (reference sequence). V lost 5 bases, J lost 5 bases, and 9 bases stayed unmatched. CDR3 length equals 16 residues. CDR3 protein: CASSFRDRGPGTEAFF. The CDR3 DNA sequence: TGTGCCAGTAGTTTCCGGGACAGGGGGCCGGGGACTGAAGCTTTCTTT.

The V and J genes are TRBV6-4 and TRBJ1-3, with 9 bases matching TRBD1. CDR1 MRHNA and CDR2 SNTAGT come from the germline V gene. This CDR3 is 18 amino acids long. Losses at the gene ends were 5 bases for V and 1 base for J; bases not matched to a gene: 12. In DNA form, the CDR3 reads TGTGCCAGCAGTCCTCCAAGAAGGGACAGGGTTTCTGGAAACACCATATATTTT. This codes for CASSPPRRDRVSGNTIYF.

This chain uses TRBV12-5 with TRBJ1-1; D may be TRBD1 (5 bases). V lost 3 bases to trimming and J lost 0 bases, with 5 bases between them. This CDR3 has 13 amino acids. The germline CDR1 and CDR2 sequences are LGHNT and FRNRAP. The CDR3 here is CASGLQVNTEAFF. CDR3 coding DNA: TGTGCTAGTGGTTTACAGGTGAACACTGAAGCTTTCTTT.

The J gene is TRBJ2-5, the V gene TRBV20-1; TRBD2 matches 15 bases. The CDR3 spans 16 residues. Germline CDR1 is DFQATT and CDR2 is SNEGSKA (reference sequence). V was clipped by 3 bases and J by 5 bases; unmatched bases: 7. The CDR3 sequence is CSASSGTSGGWETQYF. The DNA for the CDR3 is TGCAGTGCTAGTTCCGGGACTAGCGGGGGGTGGGAGACCCAGTACTTC.